These 26 T cell receptor beta chains came from one sample sequenced in a study of T cells after yellow fever vaccination (dated by TCRdb to the late 2010s). Library preparation employed 5' RACE. The sequencer was an Illumina HiSeq 2500. TCRdb passed the public sequencing reads through fastp at Q25 and MiXCR, retaining productive beta sequences. Rows merge per CDR3 protein into single entries with the most common DNA and genes. The sample table contains around 600,000 distinct CDR3 sequences; only one count was recorded for more than 9% of them. The top ten constitute about 15% of the sample. The treatment or condition tag for this specimen amounts to: live attenuated yellow fever vaccine strain. The sequencing here drew on PBMCs, taken on the day of the yellow fever booster vaccination. The receptors derive from a man younger than 45 who received the YFV17D yellow fever vaccine.

The genes are TRBV5-1 and TRBJ2-6, with D hard to call. Germline V gene sequence: CDR1 SGHRS, CDR2 YFSETQ. V gave up 0 bases and J gave up 2 bases, with 15 bases separating them. CDR3 size: 18 residues. The chain's CDR3 is CASSLGRTSATGANVLTF. The CDR3 DNA sequence: TGCGCCAGCAGCTTGGGTAGGACCTCGGCAACTGGGGCCAACGTCCTGACTTTC.

This clonotype was detected only a few times. CDR3 loop: CATSDPQVSPNQPQHF. CDR3 coding DNA: TGTGCCACCAGTGATCCACAAGTGTCCCCTAATCAGCCCCAGCATTTT. V is TRBV24-1 and J is TRBJ1-5; no reliable D call. The length of the CDR3 is 16 residues. The germline V and J ends were trimmed by 3 bases and 4 bases, with 15 bases remaining between them. Looked up from germline, CDR1 is KGHDR and CDR2 is SFDVKD.

This clonotype was counted many times. The CDR3 region is CASRGDSSYNEQFF. Here the CDR3 DNA reads TGTGCCAGCAGGGGGGACAGCTCCTACAATGAGCAGTTCTTC. The rearrangement joins TRBV2 to TRBJ2-1, with TRBD1 matching over 7 bases. The CDR3 contains 14 residues. Germline-derived CDR1 and CDR2 are SNHLY and FYNNEI. The V segment lost 6 bases and the J segment 0 bases; nucleotides outside the gene matches: 2.

This clonotype occurred a few times. J is TRBJ2-3 and V is TRBV12-3 or TRBV12-4; TRBD2 matches 7 bases. The CDR3 length is 15 residues. V lost 6 bases and J lost 3; bases outside the gene matches: 9. CDR3 residues: CASSLSAGVTDTQYF. The CDR3 DNA is TGTGCCAGCAGCTTAAGTGCGGGAGTAACAGATACGCAGTATTTT.

The chain has TRBV20-1 and TRBJ2-5, with 8 bases lining up with TRBD1. CDR3 length equals 16 residues. V dropped 2 bases and J dropped 0; count of bases not matched to a gene: 8. CDR1 is DFQATT and CDR2 is SNEGSKA in the germline V gene (reference sequence). The CDR3 here is CSARIDGQGYQETQYF. The CDR3, as DNA: TGCAGTGCTAGAATCGACGGACAGGGATACCAAGAGACCCAGTACTTC.

This clonotype was recorded a few times. The chain joins TRBV29-1 to TRBJ2-1; D may be TRBD2 (7 bases). Germline assignment: CDR1 SQVTM and CDR2 ANQGSEA. The CDR3 has 12 amino acids. V was shortened by 4 bases and J by 9 bases, with 13 bases between the two germline ends. In nucleotides, the CDR3 is TGCAGCGTTGGGGGGGGCCGGGCTGAGCAGTTCTTC. This gives the protein CSVGGGRAEQFF.

This chain connects TRBV20-1 to TRBJ2-3; tentative D call: TRBD1 (6 bases). Trimming cost V 5 bases and J 5 bases, with 11 bases left between them. The CDR3 runs to 12 residues. The germline CDR1 and CDR2 sequences are DFQATT and SNEGSKA (reference sequence). The CDR3 protein is CSAPDSLDTQYF. The CDR3 DNA is TGCAGTGCTCCGGACAGCCTAGATACGCAGTATTTT.

V is TRBV24-1 and J is TRBJ2-1; 13 nucleotides line up with TRBD2. The ends lost 3 bases at V and 6 bases at J; junction bases unmatched: 4. The CDR3 length is 16 residues. CDR1 and CDR2 from the germline V gene are KGHDR and SFDVKD. The CDR3 sequence is CATSDRTSGSINEQFF. In nucleotides, the CDR3 is TGTGCCACCAGTGATAGGACTAGCGGGAGCATCAATGAGCAGTTCTTC.

This clonotype was seen many times. This chain joins TRBV7-9 and TRBJ2-7; D is unresolved. The germline V gene encodes CDR1 SEHNR and CDR2 FQNEAQ (reference sequence). Trimming took 2 bases from V and 1 from J, leaving 3 bases between them. The CDR3 covers 12 residues. CDR3 DNA sequence: TGTGCCAGCAGCTTAATGTCCTACGAGCAGTACTTC. This gives the protein CASSLMSYEQYF.

The V gene is TRBV7-2, the J gene TRBJ2-7, with 10 bases identical to TRBD1. The CDR3 spans 16 residues. V was pared by 5 bases and J by 3 bases, with 10 bases of the junction left unmatched. Germline V gene data show CDR1 as SGHTA and CDR2 as FQGNSA. The CDR3 bases are TGTGCCAGCAGCACGCCAGGGACAGGGGAACACTACGAGCAGTACTTC. This translates into CASSTPGTGEHYEQYF.

The chain carries TRBV25-1 and TRBJ2-2; D assignment may be TRBD1 or TRBD2 (5 bases each). This CDR3 is 17 amino acids long. V lost 6 bases to trimming and J lost 1 base, with 18 bases between them. Germline CDR1 reads MGHDK; CDR2 reads SYGVNS. CDR3 sequence (DNA): TGTGCCAGCAGGTGGGCCGCAAGGGGAGAGAACACCGGGGAGCTGTTTTTT. It codes for CASRWAARGENTGELFF.

The chain uses TRBV23-1 and TRBJ2-1, with 9 bases that match TRBD2. TRBV23-1 belongs to the ORF category, with a function that is uncertain. Trimming took 3 bases from V and 7 from J; bases not matched to a gene: 13. CDR3 length: 17 amino acids. The CDR3 bases are TGCGCCAGCAGTCACCTCCCTAGCGGGAAGGGGGAGAATGAGCAGTTCTTC. Its protein is CASSHLPSGKGENEQFF.

The gene calls are TRBV27 and TRBJ2-2; tentatively, D is TRBD2 (5 bases). In germline, CDR1 is MNHEY, CDR2 SMNVEV (reference sequence). The CDR3 totals 13 residues. Trimming took off 5 bases at V and 11 bases at J, with 15 bases between the two ends. CDR3 sequence (DNA): TGTGCCAGCAGTCAAGACGCCCGGGGAGAGCTGTTTTTT. Translating gives CASSQDARGELFF.

The chain carries TRBV7-2 and TRBJ1-5, with a tentative D call TRBD1 (6 bases). Germline V gene lookup returns CDR1 SGHTA and CDR2 FQGNSA. The length of the CDR3 is 14 residues. Trimming pared 4 bases from V and 6 bases from J, leaving 13 bases between. The CDR3 loop reads CASSSRQGSQPQHF. DNA of the CDR3: TGTGCCAGCAGCTCCCGGCAGGGGAGTCAGCCCCAGCATTTT.

This clonotype was counted many times. The chain recombines TRBV12-3 or TRBV12-4 with TRBJ2-4, with 7 bases identical to TRBD2. V shed 7 bases, J shed 3 bases, and the junction held 6 bases outside the gene matches. The CDR3 covers 14 residues. The CDR3 reads CASTVAGVKNIQYF. In DNA, the CDR3 is TGTGCCAGCACGGTGGCGGGGGTCAAAAACATTCAGTACTTC.

The sample holds a few counts of this clonotype. J is TRBJ1-1 and V is TRBV29-1; 7 positions agree with TRBD1. The trim removed 6 bases at V and 5 bases at J, leaving 15 bases unmatched. This CDR3 has 15 amino acids. The germline gives CDR1 SQVTM, CDR2 ANQGSEA. CDR3: CSVRGQGRGETEAFF. For the CDR3, the DNA is TGCAGCGTAAGGGGGCAGGGGAGGGGAGAAACTGAAGCTTTCTTT.

The chain uses TRBV16 and TRBJ1-2; no clear D gene. The CDR3 loop spans 16 amino acids. The germline V gene has CDR1 KGHSY and CDR2 FQNENV. Trimming removed 3 bases from V and 0 bases from J, with 14 bases in between. Here the CDR3 DNA reads TGTGCCAGCAGCCAGCCCAAAGGAGGCACTAACTATGGCTACACCTTC. It codes for CASSQPKGGTNYGYTF. Variable domain in full (rest from reference TRBV16 and TRBJ1-2): GEEVAQTPKHLVRGEGQKAKLYCAPIKGHSYVFWYQQVLKNEFKFLISFQNENVFDETGMPKERFSAKCLPNSPCSLEIQATKLEDSAVYFCASSQPKGGTNYGYTFGSGTRLTVV.

This clonotype was picked up a small number of times. The genes are TRBV7-2 and TRBJ2-5; D perhaps matches TRBD1 (6 bases). Trimming stripped 1 base from V and 8 bases from J, with 20 bases between. The CDR3 totals 16 residues. From germline, CDR1 is SGHTA and CDR2 FQGNSA. The CDR3 sequence: CASSLVYRAAGETQYF. The CDR3 nucleotides read TGTGCCAGCAGCTTAGTCTACAGGGCGGCCGGTGAAACCCAGTACTTC.

The chain combines TRBV6-5 with TRBJ2-2; perhaps D is TRBD1 or TRBD2 (5 bases each). The CDR3 extends over 16 amino acids. With 0 bases removed from V and 2 bases from J, the gap between germline ends came to 10 bases. Germline loops: CDR1 MNHEY, CDR2 SVGAGI. The CDR3 DNA follows: TGTGCCAGCAGTTACTCGCCAGGGAGTAACACCGGGGAGCTGTTTTTT. It encodes CASSYSPGSNTGELFF.

This sequence joins TRBV29-1 and TRBJ2-7; 8 bases match TRBD2. This CDR3 has 15 residues. The junction had 11 bases not matched to a gene; V was cut back by 1 base and J by 6 bases. The germline gives CDR1 SQVTM, CDR2 ANQGSEA. Written as DNA, the CDR3 is TGCAGCGTTGAAGGGACGCCCAGCGGGAGTGGCGAGCAGTACTTC. It codes for CSVEGTPSGSGEQYF.

In its sample, this clonotype was seen many times. The J gene is TRBJ2-7, the V gene TRBV29-1; maybe TRBD1 (6 bases). The germline CDR1 and CDR2 sequences are SQVTM and ANQGSEA. This CDR3 has 13 amino acids. Trimming pared 7 bases from V and 1 base from J, leaving 14 bases between. This CDR3 is CSAIAGESYEQYF. The CDR3 DNA is TGCAGCGCGATCGCAGGGGAATCCTACGAGCAGTACTTC.

This clonotype was detected a few times. The chain uses TRBV15 and TRBJ2-1; D unresolved. Between the trimmed V and J ends, which lost 11 bases and 4 bases, there was a span of 15 bases. The CDR3 spans 13 residues. In germline, CDR1 is LNHNV, CDR2 YYDKDF (reference sequence). This chain's CDR3 is CAASSTNYNEQFF. The CDR3, as DNA: TGTGCCGCTAGTTCTACCAATTACAATGAGCAGTTCTTC.

There are a few counts of this clonotype. The chain couples TRBV4-2 to TRBJ2-1, with D unclear. This CDR3 is built from 14 residues. Germline values: CDR1 LGHNA, CDR2 YNFKEQ. V was shortened by 2 bases and J by 8 bases, with 13 bases between the two germline ends. The CDR3 region has the DNA TGTGCCAGCAGCCAATCGGCAGCGTGGGATGAGCAGTTCTTC. This translates into CASSQSAAWDEQFF.

The chain links TRBV15 to TRBJ2-5; D is ambiguous. The germline CDR1 and CDR2 sequences are LNHNV and YYDKDF (reference sequence). The CDR3 consists of 13 residues. V lost 3 bases and J 4 bases, leaving 9 bases between the germline ends. The CDR3 is CATSSGRSETQYF. The CDR3 DNA is TGTGCCACCAGCAGTGGAAGGTCAGAGACCCAGTACTTC.

This clonotype was found many times. The chain joins TRBV30 to TRBJ1-1; tentatively, D is TRBD1 (6 bases). The V gene lost 6 bases and the J gene lost 11 bases, with 16 bases spanning the gap. From germline, CDR1 is GTSNPN and CDR2 SVGIG (reference sequence). The CDR3 covers 11 residues. CDR3 sequence: CACVGRQGAFF. CDR3 nucleotide sequence: TGTGCCTGCGTCGGGAGGCAGGGGGCTTTCTTT.

The J gene is TRBJ2-7, the V gene TRBV27, with D perhaps matching TRBD1 (6 bases). CDR3 length equals 14 residues. V shed 5 bases and J shed 4 bases, with 15 bases lying between them. In germline, CDR1 is MNHEY, CDR2 SMNVEV (reference sequence). The CDR3 sequence is CASSTLGTSYEQYF. CDR3 nucleotide sequence: TGTGCCAGCAGTACCCTTGGGACATCTTACGAGCAGTACTTC.